The source of this TCR beta chain is a study of blood T cell repertoires in COVID-19. Turning to the study itself: Nucleic acid was either cDNA or gDNA, and it came from T cells, B-cell-depleted T cells, or PBMCs.

Methods used by the authors: Amplifying reference gene primers gave estimates of nucleated cell counts. Some clones are missing from TCRdb's copy, which holds only in-frame ones; the method was immunoSEQ multiplex PCR. V, J and clone size were drawn from that table, and D and trimming were deduced from the DNA. The table lists under 250,000 clones, roughly 87% of them singletons, with under 14% in the top ten. The sequenced sample was PBMCs or T cells enriched from blood (not recorded which). This sequence was found in a man younger than 45 who had recovered from COVID-19.

This chain's CDR3 is CASSYSRTGGDPQHF. The CDR3 nucleotides read TGTGCCAGCAGTTACTCTCGGACAGGGGGTGACCCCCAGCATTTT. This rearrangement joins TRBV6-5 to TRBJ1-5; TRBD1 aligns across 10 bases. The CDR3 covers 15 residues. V trimming: 0 bases; J trimming: 10 bases; junction bases outside the gene matches: 6. In germline, CDR1 is MNHEY, CDR2 SVGAGI.